This entry lists 23 T cell receptor beta chains sequenced from one sample in a study of cytomegalovirus exposure and HLA in healthy donors. Primers: 60 Vbeta forward and 13 Jbeta reverse. Only in-frame clones appear in the TCRdb table, and some are missing; sequencing was by immunoSEQ multiplex PCR. This sample has some 52,000 clones, with 72% found just once. Sequencing input: PBMCs. The receptors originated from a woman aged 45-60 years in good health and CMV-seronegative.

The DNA of the CDR3 is TGTGCCAGCAGTTCCTTTTCCGCCAGTTCTTTCTATGGCTACACCTTC. Protein: CASSSFSASSFYGYTF. The V gene is TRBV28, the J gene TRBJ1-2, with D hard to call. Germline-derived CDR1 and CDR2 are MDHEN and SYDVKM. This CDR3 comprises 16 residues. The V end lost 4 bases, the J end lost 4 bases, and 19 bases lay between the germline ends.

This chain's CDR3 is CASSLVAGGYNEQFF. The CDR3 DNA reads TGTGCCAGCAGCTTAGTAGCGGGGGGCTACAATGAGCAGTTCTTC. The chain links TRBV7-8 to TRBJ2-1; 10 bases align to TRBD2. The CDR3 runs to 15 residues. J lost 3 bases, V lost 1 base, and 0 bases had no gene match. Looked up from germline, CDR1 is SGHVS and CDR2 is FQNEAQ.

The V call is TRBV7-2, the J call TRBJ2-2, with 11 bases that match TRBD2. This CDR3 is built from 16 residues. Unmatched junction bases numbered 3, after V lost 4 bases and J lost 2 bases. Looked up from germline, CDR1 is SGHTA and CDR2 is FQGNSA. In nucleotides, the CDR3 is TGTGCCAGCAGCTCACTAGCGGGAGTTAACACCGGGGAGCTGTTTTTT. Its translation is CASSSLAGVNTGELFF.

This chain joins TRBV5-1 and TRBJ2-1; tentative D call: TRBD1 (5 bases). CDR3 length: 14 residues. Trimming pared 0 bases from V and 5 bases from J, leaving 9 bases between. CDR1 SGHRS and CDR2 YFSETQ come from the germline V gene. For the CDR3, the DNA is TGCGCCAGCAGCTTGGAGGGGTTCCACAATGAGCAGTTCTTC. Protein product: CASSLEGFHNEQFF.

Details on this clone: This CDR3 is also generated by other DNA sequences in the sample. The chain recombines TRBV30 with TRBJ1-4; 8 bases align to TRBD1. The CDR3 extends over 15 amino acids. Germline V lookup: CDR1 GTSNPN, CDR2 SVGIG (reference sequence). Germline trimming cut 0 bases from V and 5 bases from J; bases unmatched to any gene: 5. CDR3 protein: CAWSVRGTGNEKLFF. CDR3 nucleotides: TGTGCCTGGAGTGTACGGGGGACAGGAAATGAAAAACTGTTTTTT.

The chain has TRBV5-1 and TRBJ1-2; TRBD1 agrees at 8 bases. Germline-derived CDR1 and CDR2 are SGHRS and YFSETQ. The CDR3 is 13 residues long. V shed 2 bases and J 4 bases; nucleotides not matched to a gene: 1. In nucleotides, the CDR3 is TGCGCCAGCAGCTTCGACAGGGGCTATGGCTACACCTTC. Amino acids: CASSFDRGYGYTF.

Written as DNA, the CDR3 is TGTGCCAGTCGGGACAGGGTAGGCACTGAAGCTTTCTTT. Its protein product is CASRDRVGTEAFF. The chain has TRBV6-1 and TRBJ1-1, with 9 positions matching TRBD1. V shed 9 bases and J 4 bases; nucleotides not matched to a gene: 6. The CDR3 totals 13 residues. Looked up from germline, CDR1 is MNHNS and CDR2 is SASEGT.

This chain uses TRBV27 with TRBJ2-1, with TRBD1 matching 10 bases. Germline CDR1 and CDR2: MNHEY and SMNVEV (reference sequence). The CDR3 totals 16 residues. V trimming: 5 bases; J trimming: 1 base; junction bases outside the gene matches: 5. The CDR3 DNA follows: TGTGCCAGCAGTCCCTGGACAGGGGGGTCCTACAATGAGCAGTTCTTC. This codes for CASSPWTGGSYNEQFF.

The rearrangement links TRBV29-1 to TRBJ1-4; 9 bases agree with TRBD1. Germline V CDR1 and CDR2: SQVTM, ANQGSEA. V lost 1 base, J lost 7 bases, and 16 bases stayed unmatched. The CDR3 consists of 18 residues. This chain's CDR3 is CSVEGVTGGIEIGEKLFF. Here the CDR3 DNA reads TGCAGCGTTGAAGGAGTGACAGGGGGAATAGAAATAGGTGAAAAACTGTTTTTT.

The chain employs TRBV28 and TRBJ1-2; D is possibly TRBD1 (6 bases). The CDR3 has 13 residues. Trimming took off 7 bases at V and 7 bases at J, with 16 bases between the two ends. Looked up from germline, CDR1 is MDHEN and CDR2 is SYDVKM. The CDR3 nucleotides are TGTGCCAGCAAACCCGACAGGAGAGCTGGCTACACCTTC. This translates into CASKPDRRAGYTF.

The V and J genes are TRBV7-3 and TRBJ1-2, with a possible D match to TRBD1 (6 bases). The CDR3 covers 13 residues. The germline gives CDR1 SGHTA, CDR2 FQGTGA. Trimming cost V 6 bases and J 7 bases, with 15 bases left between them. This CDR3 is CASRATGSSGYTF. The CDR3 DNA sequence: TGTGCCAGCAGGGCAACAGGGTCTAGTGGCTACACCTTC.

This sequence joins TRBV19 and TRBJ1-1; 9 bases are shared with TRBD1. Germline-derived CDR1 and CDR2 are LNHDA and SQIVND (reference sequence). The junction had 9 bases not matched to a gene; V was cut back by 5 bases and J by 5 bases. This CDR3 is built from 15 residues. DNA for the CDR3: TGTGCCAGTAGTGCCAGGGACAGGGATGGAACTGAAGCTTTCTTT. Translated, it gives CASSARDRDGTEAFF. Full variable domain (remainder filled in from reference TRBV19 and TRBJ1-1): DGGITQSPKYLFRKEGQNVTLSCEQNLNHDAMYWYRQDPGQGLRLIYYSQIVNDFQKGDIAEGYSVSREKKESFPLTVTSAQKNPTAFYLCASSARDRDGTEAFFGQGTRLTVV.

The chain couples TRBV4-3 to TRBJ1-6; 10 bases fit TRBD1. The CDR3 length is 16 residues. The ends lost 0 bases at V and 8 bases at J; junction bases unmatched: 4. CDR1 and CDR2 from the germline V gene are LGHNA and YSLEER. This chain's CDR3 is CASSQDSGTGDSPLHF. As DNA, the CDR3 is TGCGCCAGCAGCCAAGATTCGGGGACAGGGGATTCACCCCTCCACTTT.

This sequence joins TRBV5-4 and TRBJ2-5; tentative D call: TRBD1 (6 bases). The CDR3 is 15 amino acids. Germline assignment: CDR1 SGHNT and CDR2 YYREEE (reference sequence). The V end lost 4 bases, the J end lost 1 base, and 14 bases lay between the germline ends. The DNA for the CDR3 is TGTGCCAGCAGCCCGGCCCAGGGGAGCCAAGAGACCCAGTACTTC. Its protein is CASSPAQGSQETQYF.

V and J are TRBV5-6 and TRBJ2-3, with 8 bases aligning to TRBD2. CDR3 length: 15 residues. After removal of 4 bases from V and 5 bases from J, the junction contained 9 bases not matched to a gene. The germline gives CDR1 SGHDT, CDR2 YYEEEE. The CDR3 protein is CASSPRGAGGDTQYF. DNA of the CDR3: TGTGCCAGCAGCCCCCGCGGCGCGGGGGGAGATACGCAGTATTTT.

The J gene is TRBJ2-6, the V gene TRBV9; D is ambiguous. CDR1 SGDLS and CDR2 YYNGEE come from the germline V gene. Trimming took 5 bases from V and 3 from J, leaving 9 bases between them. This CDR3 comprises 14 residues. The CDR3 loop reads CASSSLVGANVLTF. In DNA, the CDR3 is TGTGCCAGCAGTTCCCTTGTTGGGGCCAACGTCCTGACTTTC.

The CDR3: CASSVLSAGGPGNEQFF. The CDR3 DNA is TGTGCCAGCAGCGTCCTCTCAGCGGGAGGGCCCGGAAATGAGCAGTTCTTC. This sequence joins TRBV14 and TRBJ2-1, with 10 nucleotides matching TRBD2. CDR1 is SGHDN, CDR2 FVKESK, per germline. V lost 5 bases and J lost 7; bases outside the gene matches: 14. The CDR3 is 17 amino acids.

The V call is TRBV4-3, the J call TRBJ2-7; 7 bases line up with TRBD1. Germline CDR1 is LGHNA and CDR2 is YSLEER. The CDR3 spans 13 residues. V lost 4 bases, J lost 5 bases, and 5 bases stayed unmatched. For the CDR3, the DNA is TGCGCCAGCAGCCGACAGGGTTACCACGAGCAGTACTTC. It translates to CASSRQGYHEQYF.

The V call is TRBV7-6, the J call TRBJ2-7; TRBD2 might be the D (6 bases). V was clipped by 3 bases and J by 5 bases, with 14 bases between them. The CDR3 has 14 amino acids. Germline V CDR1 and CDR2: SGHVS, FNYEAQ. CDR3 sequence reads: CASSFTSLGHEQYF. For the CDR3, the DNA is TGTGCCAGCAGCTTCACTAGCCTGGGTCACGAGCAGTACTTC. The whole variable domain, filled in from reference TRBV7-6 and TRBJ2-7, reads GAGVSQSPRYKVTKRGQDVALRCDPISGHVSLYWYRQALGQGPEFLTYFNYEAQQDKSGLPNDRFSAERPEGSISTLTIQRTEQRDSAMYRCASSFTSLGHEQYFGPGTRLTVT.

The gene calls are TRBV5-1 and TRBJ2-7; the match to TRBD1 covers 9 bases. The CDR3 covers 16 residues. V lost 5 bases and J lost 0; bases outside the gene matches: 9. The germline V gene encodes CDR1 SGHRS and CDR2 YFSETQ. This CDR3 is CASSHGWTGASYEQYF. The CDR3 DNA follows: TGCGCCAGCAGTCATGGTTGGACAGGGGCCTCCTACGAGCAGTACTTC.

The chain carries TRBV9 and TRBJ2-3; weak D call: TRBD1 (7 bases). V was pared by 2 bases and J by 5 bases, with 36 bases between. CDR1 SGDLS and CDR2 YYNGEE come from the germline V gene. There are 22 residues in the CDR3. The CDR3 region is CASSVHPPGSRPGGTRGDTQYF. CDR3 nucleotides: TGTGCCAGCAGCGTTCATCCTCCAGGGTCCAGACCAGGGGGGACCCGGGGAGATACGCAGTATTTT.

V is TRBV9 and J is TRBJ2-3; no reliable D call. The CDR3 contains 13 residues. With 6 bases removed from V and 0 bases from J, the gap between germline ends came to 8 bases. Per germline, CDR1 SGDLS and CDR2 YYNGEE. The CDR3 sequence is CASNPHSTDTQYF. The CDR3 region has the DNA TGTGCCAGCAACCCACACAGCACAGATACGCAGTATTTT.

This CDR3 is CASSRVGTSARPEDEQYF. CDR3 in DNA: TGTGCCAGCAGCCGTGTAGGGACTAGCGCCCGCCCTGAGGACGAGCAGTACTTC. J is TRBJ2-7 and V is TRBV5-4, with 10 bases that match TRBD2. The CDR3 extends over 18 amino acids. V shed 4 bases and J 5 bases; nucleotides not matched to a gene: 18. The germline CDR1 and CDR2 sequences are SGHNT and YYREEE (reference sequence).